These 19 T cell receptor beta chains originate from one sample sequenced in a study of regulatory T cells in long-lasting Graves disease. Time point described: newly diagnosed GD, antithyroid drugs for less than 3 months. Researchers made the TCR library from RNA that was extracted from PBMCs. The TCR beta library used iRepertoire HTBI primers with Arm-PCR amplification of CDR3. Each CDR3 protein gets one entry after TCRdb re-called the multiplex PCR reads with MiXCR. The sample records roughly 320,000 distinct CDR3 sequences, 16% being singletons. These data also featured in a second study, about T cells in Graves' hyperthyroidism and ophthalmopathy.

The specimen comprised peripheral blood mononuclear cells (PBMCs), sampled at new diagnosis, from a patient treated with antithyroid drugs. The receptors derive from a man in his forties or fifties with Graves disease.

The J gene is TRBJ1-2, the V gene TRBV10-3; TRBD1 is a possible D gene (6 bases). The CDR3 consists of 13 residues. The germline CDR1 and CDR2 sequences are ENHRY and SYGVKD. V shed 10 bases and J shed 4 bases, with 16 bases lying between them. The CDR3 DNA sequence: TGTGCCACCACGTCGGGGACAACCTATGGCTACACCTTC. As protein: CATTSGTTYGYTF.

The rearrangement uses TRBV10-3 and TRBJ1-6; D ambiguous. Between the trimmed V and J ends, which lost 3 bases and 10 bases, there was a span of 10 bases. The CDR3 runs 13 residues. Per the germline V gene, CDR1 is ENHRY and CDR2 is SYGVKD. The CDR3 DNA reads TGTGCCATCAGTGAAAAGGGCGTATCACCCCTCCACTTT. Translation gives CAISEKGVSPLHF.

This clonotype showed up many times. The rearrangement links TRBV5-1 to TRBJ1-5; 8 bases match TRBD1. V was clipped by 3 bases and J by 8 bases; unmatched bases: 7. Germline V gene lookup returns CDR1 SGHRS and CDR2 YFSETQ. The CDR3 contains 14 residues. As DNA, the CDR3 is TGCGCCAGCAGCTATGGGACAGGCGGGGAGCCCCAGCATTTT. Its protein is CASSYGTGGEPQHF.

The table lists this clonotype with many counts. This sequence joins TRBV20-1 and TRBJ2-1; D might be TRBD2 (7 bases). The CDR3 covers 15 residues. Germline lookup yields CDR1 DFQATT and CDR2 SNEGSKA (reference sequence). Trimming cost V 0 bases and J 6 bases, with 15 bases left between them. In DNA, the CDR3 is TGCAGTGCTAGAGATGCGTGGGGGGGCGTCAATGAGCAGTTCTTC. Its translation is CSARDAWGGVNEQFF.

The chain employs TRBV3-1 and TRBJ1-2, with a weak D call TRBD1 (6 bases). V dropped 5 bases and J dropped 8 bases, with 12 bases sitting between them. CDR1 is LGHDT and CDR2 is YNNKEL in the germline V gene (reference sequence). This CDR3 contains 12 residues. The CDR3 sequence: CASSRTAGGYTF. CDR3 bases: TGTGCCAGCAGCAGGACAGCGGGCGGCTACACCTTC.

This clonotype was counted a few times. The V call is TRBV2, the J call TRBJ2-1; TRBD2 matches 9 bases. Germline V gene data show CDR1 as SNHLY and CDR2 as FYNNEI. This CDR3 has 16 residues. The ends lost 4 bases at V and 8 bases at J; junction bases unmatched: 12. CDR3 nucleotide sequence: TGTGCCAGCAGTGCTCCGGGTCTAGCGGGGCGGGATGAGCAGTTCTTC. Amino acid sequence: CASSAPGLAGRDEQFF.

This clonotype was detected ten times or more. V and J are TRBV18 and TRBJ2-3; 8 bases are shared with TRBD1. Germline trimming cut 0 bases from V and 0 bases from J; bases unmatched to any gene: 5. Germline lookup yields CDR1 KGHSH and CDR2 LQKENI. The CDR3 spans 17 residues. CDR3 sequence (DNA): TGTGCCAGCTCACCACCTCGACAGGGGAGGAGCACAGATACGCAGTATTTT. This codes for CASSPPRQGRSTDTQYF.

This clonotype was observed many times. This CDR3 is CASSEWDRGSQHF. CDR3 coding DNA: TGTGCCAGCAGTGAGTGGGACCGTGGGTCCCAGCATTTT. This chain connects TRBV2 to TRBJ1-5, with D possibly being TRBD1 (5 bases). CDR1 and CDR2 (germline): SNHLY, FYNNEI. CDR3 length equals 13 residues. V was cut by 3 bases and J by 11 bases, with 14 bases left in between.

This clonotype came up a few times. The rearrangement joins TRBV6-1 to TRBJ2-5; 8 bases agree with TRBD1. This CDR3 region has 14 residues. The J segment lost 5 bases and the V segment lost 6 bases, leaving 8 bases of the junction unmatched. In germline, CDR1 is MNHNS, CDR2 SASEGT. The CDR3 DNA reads TGTGCCAGCAGAATCCAGGGGGCAGGGGAGACCCAGTACTTC. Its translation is CASRIQGAGETQYF.

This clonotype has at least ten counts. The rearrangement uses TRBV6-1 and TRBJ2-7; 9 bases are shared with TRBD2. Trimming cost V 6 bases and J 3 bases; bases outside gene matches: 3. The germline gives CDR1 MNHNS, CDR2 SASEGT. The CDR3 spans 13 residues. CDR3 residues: CASSVSGGYEQYF. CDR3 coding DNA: TGTGCCAGCAGCGTTAGCGGGGGCTACGAGCAGTACTTC.

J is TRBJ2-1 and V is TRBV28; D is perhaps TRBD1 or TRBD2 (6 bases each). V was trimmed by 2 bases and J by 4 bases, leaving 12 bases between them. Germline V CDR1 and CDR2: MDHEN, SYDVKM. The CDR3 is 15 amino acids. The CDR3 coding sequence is TGTGCCAGCAGTTTAAGATCGGGGGCGTACAATGAGCAGTTCTTC. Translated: CASSLRSGAYNEQFF.

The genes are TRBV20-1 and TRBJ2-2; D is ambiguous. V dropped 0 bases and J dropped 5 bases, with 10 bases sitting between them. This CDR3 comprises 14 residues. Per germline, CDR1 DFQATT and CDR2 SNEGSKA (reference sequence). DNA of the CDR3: TGCAGTGCTAGAGATAGAAGCCTAACCGGGGAGCTGTTTTTT. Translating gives CSARDRSLTGELFF.

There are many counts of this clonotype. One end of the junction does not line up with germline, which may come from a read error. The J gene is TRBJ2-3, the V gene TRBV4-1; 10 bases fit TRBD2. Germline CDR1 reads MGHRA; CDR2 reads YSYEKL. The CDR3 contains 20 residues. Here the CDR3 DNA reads TGTGCCAGCAGCCAAGAACCCGCTAGCGGGGGTATATTAAGCACAGATACGCAGTATTTT. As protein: CASSQEPASGGILSTDTQYF.

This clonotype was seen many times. CDR3 loop: CASSLGSTGWETQYF. The CDR3 nucleotides are TGTGCCAGCAGCTTAGGATCGACAGGTTGGGAGACCCAGTACTTC. V and J are TRBV11-2 and TRBJ2-5, with a tentative D call TRBD1 (6 bases). The CDR3 has 15 amino acids. Trimming stripped 1 base from V and 5 bases from J, with 14 bases between. The germline gives CDR1 SGHAT, CDR2 FQNNGV.

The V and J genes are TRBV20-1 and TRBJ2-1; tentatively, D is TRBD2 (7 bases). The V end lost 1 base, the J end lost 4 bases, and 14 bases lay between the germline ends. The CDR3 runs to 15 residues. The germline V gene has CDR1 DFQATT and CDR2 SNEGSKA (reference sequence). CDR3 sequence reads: CSARVGGGLYNEQFF. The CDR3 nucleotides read TGCAGTGCTAGAGTAGGGGGGGGCCTTTACAATGAGCAGTTCTTC.

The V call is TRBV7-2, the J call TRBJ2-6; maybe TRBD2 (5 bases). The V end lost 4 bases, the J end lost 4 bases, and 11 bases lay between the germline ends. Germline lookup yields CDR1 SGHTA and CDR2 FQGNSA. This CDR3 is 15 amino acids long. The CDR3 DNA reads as TGTGCCAGCAGCTCCCCCAGAGGGGGGGCCAACGTCCTGACTTTC. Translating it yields CASSSPRGGANVLTF.

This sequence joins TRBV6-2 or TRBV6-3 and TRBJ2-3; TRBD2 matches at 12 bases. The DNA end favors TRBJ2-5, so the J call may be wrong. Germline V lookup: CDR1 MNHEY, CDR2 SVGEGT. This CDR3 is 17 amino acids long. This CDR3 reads CASSGLAGPVQKETQYF. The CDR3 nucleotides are TGTGCCAGCAGTGGACTAGCGGGGCCCGTGCAGAAAGAGACCCAGTACTTC.

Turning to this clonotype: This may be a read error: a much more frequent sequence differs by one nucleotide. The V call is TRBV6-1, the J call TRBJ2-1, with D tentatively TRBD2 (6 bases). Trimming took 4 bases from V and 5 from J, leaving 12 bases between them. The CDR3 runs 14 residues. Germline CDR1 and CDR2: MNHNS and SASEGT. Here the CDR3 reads CASSAGTLNNEQFF. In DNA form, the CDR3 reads TGTGCCAGCAGTGCCGGGACTCTCAACAATGAGCAGTTCTTC.

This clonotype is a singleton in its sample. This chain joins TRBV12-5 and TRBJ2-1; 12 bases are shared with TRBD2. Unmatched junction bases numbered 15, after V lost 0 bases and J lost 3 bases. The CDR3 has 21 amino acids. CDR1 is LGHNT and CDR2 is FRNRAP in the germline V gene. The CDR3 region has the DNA TGTGCTAGTGGTTTGGTACTGGCAGGGCTAGCGGGGGGGGGAAACTACAATGAGCAGTTCTTC. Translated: CASGLVLAGLAGGGNYNEQFF. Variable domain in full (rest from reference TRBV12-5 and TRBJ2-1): DARVTQTPRHKVTEMGQEVTMRCQPILGHNTVFWYRQTMMQGLELLAYFRNRAPLDDSGMPKDRFSAEMPDATLATLKIQPSEPRDSAVYFCASGLVLAGLAGGGNYNEQFFGPGTRLTVL.